This is a list of T cell receptor beta chains from one sample in a study of CD8 T cells in ankylosing spondylitis. From the 5' RACE reads, TCRdb called clonotypes with MiXCR, one entry per CDR3 protein. This table has around 450,000 distinct CDR3 sequences, 25% to 30% appearing once. Sequenced sample: blood, either unsorted or a sorted T cell fraction (not recorded which). These receptor sequences come from a male donor with ankylosing spondylitis. The CDR3 runs from the conserved cysteine through the conserved F or W. The D gene is left open where the match is weak. The size entry is marked missing in some rows and otherwise reads once, few, many or a size class.

d_call,v_call,clone_size,j_call,cdr3_aa,cdr3_nt
.,TRBV30,.,TRBJ1-2,CAWSEVGGYTF,TGTGCCTGGAGCGAAGTAGGTGGCTACACCTTC
.,TRBV21-1,.,TRBJ2-1,CASVRDRGNEQFF,TGTGCCAGCGTCCGGGACAGGGGCAATGAGCAGTTCTTC
.,TRBV27,many,TRBJ2-3,CASSYSDTQYF,TGTGCCAGCAGTTACTCAGATACGCAGTATTTT
.,TRBV11-2,.,TRBJ1-4,CASSFSGTNEKLFF,TGTGCCAGCAGCTTCTCGGGCACTAATGAAAAACTGTTTTTT
TRBD2,TRBV11-3,few,TRBJ2-3,CASSKGTSGRSDTQYF,TGTGCCAGCAGCAAAGGGACTAGCGGGAGGTCAGATACGCAGTATTTT
.,TRBV5-1,many,TRBJ1-1,CASSGQGGTEAFF,TGCGCCAGCAGCGGCCAGGGAGGGACTGAAGCTTTCTTT
.,TRBV20-1,.,TRBJ2-3,CSAHDPGQITDTQYF,TGCAGTGCTCACGATCCGGGACAAATCACAGATACGCAGTATTTT
.,TRBV9,.,TRBJ1-1,CASSVLDSRNTEAFF,TGTGCCAGCAGCGTTCTTGACAGCAGGAACACTGAAGCTTTCTTT
.,TRBV7-9,.,TRBJ2-2,CASRNDRLNTGELFF,TGTGCCAGCAGAAACGACAGGCTGAACACCGGGGAGCTGTTTTTT
.,TRBV5-1,.,TRBJ2-5,CASSPGSAETQYF,TGCGCCAGCAGCCCTGGGTCCGCGGAGACCCAGTACTTC
.,TRBV7-9,few,TRBJ2-2,CASTGWGDPGELFF,TGTGCCAGCACCGGGTGGGGGGATCCCGGGGAGCTGTTTTTT
.,TRBV7-6,.,TRBJ2-3,CASSPRLDTQYF,TGTGCCAGCAGCCCACGACTGGATACGCAGTATTTT
TRBD1,TRBV24-1,.,TRBJ2-3,CATSRRTGYTDTQYF,TGTGCCACCAGTCGGAGGACAGGCTACACAGATACGCAGTATTTT
TRBD2,TRBV20-1,few,TRBJ2-7,CSATPLAGPHYEQYF,TGCAGTGCTACCCCCCTAGCGGGACCCCACTACGAGCAGTACTTC
.,TRBV20-1,few,TRBJ2-7,CSARVGPNYEQYF,TGCAGTGCTAGAGTAGGGCCTAACTACGAGCAGTACTTC
TRBD1,TRBV7-9,few,TRBJ2-1,CASSFRTGSYNEQFF,TGTGCCAGCAGCTTCCGGACAGGCTCCTACAATGAGCAGTTCTTC
TRBD2,TRBV25-1,.,TRBJ2-1,CASSELTSGRAHEQFF,TGTGCCAGCAGTGAACTAACTAGCGGGAGGGCCCATGAGCAGTTCTTC
TRBD2,TRBV11-1,.,TRBJ2-2,CASSLGSSGRVNTGELFF,TGTGCCAGCAGCTTAGGATCCAGCGGGAGGGTAAACACCGGGGAGCTGTTTTTT
TRBD1,TRBV5-1,many,TRBJ2-3,CASSPGQVVTDTQYF,TGCGCCAGCAGCCCGGGACAGGTGGTCACAGATACGCAGTATTTT
.,TRBV12-3/TRBV12-4,few,TRBJ2-3,CASSLAVWDTQYF,TGTGCCAGCAGTTTAGCGGTCTGGGATACGCAGTATTTT
.,TRBV10-2,.,TRBJ2-1,CASRQEYNEQFF,TGCGCCAGTCGACAGGAATACAATGAGCAGTTCTTC
TRBD2,TRBV7-2,few,TRBJ2-7,CASSLVAGVAHEQYF,TGTGCCAGCAGCTTAGTTGCGGGAGTAGCCCACGAGCAGTACTTC
.,TRBV20-1,.,TRBJ1-2,CSARARPGYTF,TGCAGTGCTAGAGCCAGGCCTGGCTACACCTTC
TRBD1,TRBV5-1,.,TRBJ2-4,CASSLTTGFGAKNIQYF,TGCGCCAGCAGCTTGACGACAGGGTTTGGTGCCAAAAACATTCAGTACTTC
.,TRBV18,once,TRBJ1-1,CASSRTHRAEAFF,TGTGCCAGCTCCCGAACTCACAGGGCTGAAGCTTTCTTT
TRBD2,TRBV5-4,few,TRBJ2-4,CASSFPSGSGKNIQYF,TGTGCCAGCAGCTTTCCTAGCGGGAGCGGCAAAAACATTCAGTACTTC
.,TRBV12-3/TRBV12-4,few,TRBJ1-5,CASSPPGVRSNQPQHF,TGTGCCAGCAGTCCCCCTGGGGTTAGGAGCAATCAGCCCCAGCATTTT
TRBD1,TRBV29-1,.,TRBJ1-2,CSVNRDRSEYF,TGCAGCGTCAACCGGGACAGGAGCGAATATTTC
TRBD2,TRBV19,.,TRBJ2-7,CASSFLAGSYEQYF,TGTGCCAGTAGTTTCCTAGCGGGATCCTACGAGCAGTACTTC